This T cell receptor (beta chain) is from a study of post-analysis software for immune sequencing data. Study outcomes and limitations: Normalized Chao1 diversity in multiple sclerosis patients fell significantly below that of controls. With TRBV5-6, TRBV5-1 and TRBV20-1 included, about five TRBV segments were more frequent in patients than in controls.

The CDR3 is 17 residues long. With V trimmed by 1 base and J by 4 bases, 11 bases remained unmatched. Germline CDR1 and CDR2: SGHRS and YFSETQ. Prepared TCR beta cDNA libraries contained unique molecular identifiers. MiXCR was run by TCRdb on the PCR reads, yielding one entry per CDR3 protein. The table includes some 890,000 distinct CDR3 sequences, approximately 57% detected once. This clonotype was detected a few times. Its cognate antigen is unknown. V and J are TRBV5-1 and TRBJ2-1; 7 bases are a match to TRBD2. The receptor was derived from a girl aged 5-17 years with multiple sclerosis. Sequencing was done on a sample of blood. The DNA for the CDR3 is TGCGCCAGCAGCTTGACCTTAGGGAGGGCCCTATACAATGAGCAGTTCTTC. Protein: CASSLTLGRALYNEQFF.